Each of the 4 T cell receptor beta chains below was sequenced from the same sample in a study of shared clonotypes between healthy human individuals. The data were produced by immunoSEQ multiplex PCR, yet TCRdb's version contains in-frame clones alone and is incomplete. The sample records about 2.4 million clones, around nine tenths being singletons. The sample consisted of naive CD4+ T cells sorted from blood. As to subset: CD45RA+ positively selected. The origin of the receptors is a man younger than 30 in good health.

The chain employs TRBV7-4 and TRBJ1-5; tentatively, D is TRBD1 (5 bases). CDR3 length equals 15 residues. CDR1 and CDR2 from the germline V gene are SGHVT and SQSDAQ. V lost 3 bases and J lost 4, with 13 bases in between. This CDR3 reads CASSFVTVINQPQHF. In nucleotides, the CDR3 is TGTGCCAGCAGCTTCGTGACAGTAATAAATCAGCCCCAGCATTTT. Complete variable domain (other parts from reference TRBV7-4 and TRBJ1-5): GAGVSQSPRYKVAKRGRDVALRCDSISGHVTLYWYRQTLGQGSEVLTYSQSDAQRDKSGRPSGRFSAERPERSVSTLKIQRTEQGDSAVYLCASSFVTVINQPQHFGDGTRLSIL.

V and J are TRBV27 and TRBJ2-1, with 7 bases aligning to TRBD1. Germline CDR1 is MNHEY and CDR2 is SMNVEV (reference sequence). The CDR3 contains 15 residues. V was clipped by 0 bases and J by 5 bases; unmatched bases: 4. The CDR3 loop is CASSLSDRANNEQFF. In nucleotides, the CDR3 is TGTGCCAGCAGTTTATCCGACAGGGCTAACAATGAGCAGTTCTTC.

This chain uses TRBV6-6 with TRBJ2-7; D is possibly TRBD1 (5 bases). The CDR3 extends over 13 amino acids. V lost 4 bases to trimming and J lost 3 bases, with 10 bases between them. Per the germline V gene, CDR1 is MNHNY and CDR2 is SVGAGI (reference sequence). CDR3 amino acids: CASSSLDSYEQYF. The CDR3 bases are TGTGCCAGCAGTTCCTTAGACAGCTACGAGCAGTACTTC.

The chain joins TRBV7-2 to TRBJ2-5; 7 bases line up with TRBD2. Germline V lookup: CDR1 SGHTA, CDR2 FQGNSA. V trimming: 3 bases; J trimming: 4 bases; junction bases outside the gene matches: 11. This CDR3 contains 16 residues. The CDR3 is CASSFGRGRAGETQYF. In DNA, the CDR3 is TGTGCCAGCAGCTTTGGGCGGGGGAGGGCCGGAGAGACCCAGTACTTC.